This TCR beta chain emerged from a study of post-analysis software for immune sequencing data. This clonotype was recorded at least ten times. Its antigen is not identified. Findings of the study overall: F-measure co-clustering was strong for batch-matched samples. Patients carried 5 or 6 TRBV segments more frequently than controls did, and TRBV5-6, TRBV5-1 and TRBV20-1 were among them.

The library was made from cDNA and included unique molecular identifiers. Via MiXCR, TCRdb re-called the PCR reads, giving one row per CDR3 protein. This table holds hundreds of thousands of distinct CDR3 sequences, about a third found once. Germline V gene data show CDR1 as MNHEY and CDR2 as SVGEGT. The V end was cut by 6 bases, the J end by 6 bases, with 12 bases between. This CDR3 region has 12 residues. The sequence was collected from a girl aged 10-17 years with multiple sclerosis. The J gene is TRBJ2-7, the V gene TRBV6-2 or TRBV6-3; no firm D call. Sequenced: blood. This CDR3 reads CASSPYKREQYF. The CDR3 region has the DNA TGTGCCAGCAGCCCCTATAAACGCGAGCAGTACTTC.